The subject of this entry is one T cell receptor (beta chain). This clonotype came up a few times. The clone's antigen remains unknown. Within one base of it there is no much larger clone, and no base qualities were kept. The time point tag for this specimen amounts to: patch test 2, 6 weeks after DPC sensitization. According to the study, the label for this sample's treatment or condition signals: therapeutic diphenylcyclopropenone sensitization with weekly scalp DPC. At every patch-test visit, the blood draw took place before the patch test was put on. Patients were considered eligible if aged 18 to 70, diagnosed with alopecia and deemed suitable for DPC therapy, and patients were excluded if pregnant. Unfractionated whole blood was collected in Tempus Blood RNA tubes, and total RNA was extracted from that blood. The source of the sample is a study of human T cells and chemical hapten exposure (dated by TCRdb to about 2021). About the study as a whole: For sensitization, 2% DPC in acetone was applied to a roughly 2 cm by roughly 2 cm area of upper inner arm skin. Throughout the study period of 20 to 25 weeks, patients also received therapeutic DPC doses to the scalp every week. Patch testing on the upper back used Finn chambers containing 0.01% DPC, with scoring done after 6 days according to International Contact Dermatitis Research Group standards. Alopecia areata with under or over 50% scalp involvement, alopecia totalis and alopecia universalis were represented in the patient cohort, which was mostly female. Libraries were pooled for sequencing, and per-sample TCR yields varied mainly because of small differences in library volumes within the pool. This study followed changes in the peripheral blood TCR repertoire in vivo during primary and secondary sensitization of alopecia patients to the hapten diphenylcyclopropenone (DPC). Blood samples were taken from patients before sensitization (week 0) and then at 2, 6 and about 24 weeks after DPC sensitization. Roughly 30 alopecia patients provided blood for TCR sequencing at one to four time points (pre-sensitization, 2, 6 and 24 weeks). Study-wide findings and limitations: After repeated subsampling, the strength of the expansion versus patch-test correlation and the threshold at which it became significant changed. Expanded TCRs formed significantly more large CDR3 similarity clusters than pre-sensitization or healthy control sets, consistent with antigen-driven responses. DPC sensitization did not change the number of TCRs with a frequency above 1 in 1000, and there was no evidence of changes in global repertoire structure. Because every patient had alopecia, a presumed autoimmune disease, the patients' immune response might differ from that of healthy individuals. Patch test score was positively correlated with the number of PT1 expanded TCRs, with significance at thresholds 8, 16 and 32 but not at 4.

The library was built by means of RACE. Sequenced using a NextSeq 500. Library preparation attached unique molecular identifiers to individual cDNA molecules for quantitative, reproducible TCR counting. Both TCR alpha and TCR beta chains were sequenced from each blood RNA sample. On the authors' methods: The median number of TCRs per sample was roughly 100,000, ranging from about 20,000 to 690,600. The Decombinator software suite was used to annotate V, J and CDR3 in the TCR reads. To make PS versus PT1 abundance plots, every sample was subsampled to the same number of TCRs (28,000). Expanded TCRs were defined as absent before sensitization and observed at least eight times at the 2-week time point. Clones were called with MiXCR by TCRdb after fastp trimmed the public reads at Q25, and only in-frame beta chains were retained. Rows with a matching CDR3 protein are joined into one entry that keeps the most common DNA and genes. TCRdb, not the authors, supplied the V and J calls. This sample gives about 85,000 distinct CDR3 sequences in total; roughly 12% of them show up just once. The ten largest clones take up 1.5% to 2% of the sample.

Sequences SGDLS (CDR1) and YYNGEE (CDR2) are obtained from the germline V gene. Compared with germline, V lacks 4 bases and J lacks 5 bases; bases without a gene match: 5. The CDR3 goes from the cysteine to the phenylalanine over 14 residues. This entry keeps only the CDR3 DNA: 42 bases, framed from base 1. This TCR was recovered from a man aged 18 to 35 with alopecia areata. Some clones in this sample may be carry-over from other donors' samples. The chain joins TRBV9 to TRBJ1-1, with 10 bases matching TRBD1. The material sequenced was whole blood, taken in connection with sensitization to the hapten diphenylcyclopropenone (DPC). The DNA is as follows: TGTGCCAGCAGCCGAGACAGGGGGCGAACTGAAGCTTTCTTT. Its amino acids are CASSRDRGRTEAFF. When the CDR3 is completed using the reference TRBV9 and TRBJ1-1 genes on either side, the full variable domain is DSGVTQTPKHLITATGQRVTLRCSPRSGDLSVYWYQQSLDQGLQFLIQYYNGEERAKGNILERFSAQQFPDLHSELNLSSLELGDSALYFCASSRDRGRTEAFFGQGTRLTVV.